At least ten counts were recorded for the clone carrying this T cell receptor (beta chain). What it binds is unknown. The sample originates from a study of neurological immune-mediated disorders. General observations from the study: Phylogenetic grouping put 18 of 34 multiple sclerosis patients' repertoires into one related-CDR3 cluster, a possible signature.

In germline, CDR1 is SGHNT, CDR2 YENEEA. V was pared by 4 bases and J by 1 base, with 10 bases between. The CDR3 has 14 residues. From the 5' RACE reads, TCRdb called clonotypes with MiXCR, one entry per CDR3 protein. The sample carries approximately 74,000 distinct CDR3 sequences, roughly 5% recorded once. This chain uses TRBV11-3 with TRBJ1-2; TRBD1 is a possible D gene (5 bases). This clonotype was sampled from a man aged 18 to 30 with multiple sclerosis. Sequencing was done on a sample of PBMCs. This chain's CDR3 is CASSSRDFNYGYTF. DNA of the CDR3: TGTGCCAGCAGCTCCCGGGACTTTAACTATGGCTACACCTTC.